Each of the 2 T cell receptor beta chains below was sequenced from the same sample in a study of T-cell memory formation after mild COVID-19. TCRdb reprocessed the 5' RACE reads with MiXCR, giving one entry per CDR3 protein. Of roughly 500,000 distinct CDR3 sequences in the sample, about a fifth were seen once. Source material: PBMCs or a T cell subset sorted from them (not recorded which). The receptors originated from an adult woman who had mild COVID-19 (a few samples of this study predate the infection). Cell type and time point are not known.

This clonotype appeared a few times. The chain links TRBV7-2 to TRBJ1-1, with D unresolved. The germline CDR1 and CDR2 sequences are SGHTA and FQGNSA. Trimming pared 5 bases from V and 0 bases from J, leaving 13 bases between. The CDR3 consists of 15 residues. Here the CDR3 DNA reads TGTGCCAGCAGCACTACCAGGCCCTTGAACACTGAAGCTTTCTTT. Encoded protein: CASSTTRPLNTEAFF. The whole variable domain, filled in from reference TRBV7-2 and TRBJ1-1, reads GAGVSQSPSNKVTEKGKDVELRCDPISGHTALYWYRQSLGQGLEFLIYFQGNSAPDKSGLPSDRFSAERTGGSVSTLTIQRTQQEDSAVYLCASSTTRPLNTEAFFGQGTRLTVV.

This clonotype was counted only a few times. The CDR3 bases are TGCGCCAGCAGCCCTCCAGGGACAGGGGCCGCCTACGAGCAGTACTTC. Translation gives CASSPPGTGAAYEQYF. This sequence joins TRBV5-1 and TRBJ2-7, with 10 bases identical to TRBD1. Germline values: CDR1 SGHRS, CDR2 YFSETQ. After removal of 4 bases from V and 2 bases from J, the junction contained 9 bases not matched to a gene. The CDR3 spans 16 residues.